This T cell receptor beta chain comes out of a study of blood T cell repertoires in COVID-19. Trimming cost V 8 bases and J 0 bases, with 11 bases left between them. Per germline, CDR1 SNHLY and CDR2 FYNNEI. This CDR3 spans 14 amino acids. TCRdb's table, derived via immunoSEQ multiplex PCR, lists solely in-frame clones and lacks some. In the table there are roughly 200,000 clones, roughly 80% of which are singletons. This clone showed up just once. The chain has TRBV2 and TRBJ1-3; tentative D call: TRBD1 (5 bases). This receptor was identified in a man in his sixties with acute or convalescent COVID-19. Sequenced sample: peripheral blood. In nucleotides, the CDR3 is TGTGCCAGCGAGGGGACTGTCTCTGGAAACACCATATATTTT. Protein sequence: CASEGTVSGNTIYF.